These T cell receptor beta chains were read from a single sample in a study of CD8 T cells in Susac syndrome. Each CDR3 protein is one row after TCRdb ran MiXCR on the immunoSEQ multiplex PCR reads. The sample lists some 260,000 distinct CDR3 sequences, approximately 85% seen once, with over 0.1% in the top ten. Sequences were obtained from CD8+ T cells from PBMCs. These receptors were taken from a human donor with multiple sclerosis. Both conserved end residues are part of each CDR3. A D gene is named only where the DNA matches it firmly. Clone size, where shown, is once, few, many, or a class for clones that have expanded.

CDR3 length	J gene	clone size	D gene	V gene	CDR3 protein	CDR3 DNA
15	TRBJ2-2	NA	TRBD2	TRBV5-1	CASRERGRETGELFF	TGCGCCAGCAGGGAGCGGGGGAGAGAAACCGGGGAGCTGTTTTTT
15	TRBJ2-3	NA	NA	TRBV6-5	CASRNWGGSSDTQYF	TGTGCCAGTCGAAACTGGGGCGGTAGCTCAGATACGCAGTATTTT
14	TRBJ1-1	few	NA	TRBV6-5	CASSYSSRATEAFF	TGTGCCAGCAGTTACTCGAGCAGGGCAACTGAAGCTTTCTTT
14	TRBJ2-7	NA	TRBD2	TRBV4-1	CASSTSGVSYEQYF	TGCGCCAGCAGCACCAGCGGGGTCTCCTACGAGCAGTACTTC
14	TRBJ2-1	NA	NA	TRBV28	CAIRQGGGPGEQFF	TGTGCCATCCGACAGGGAGGAGGGCCTGGAGAGCAGTTCTTC
16	TRBJ2-5	NA	NA	TRBV2	CASSEAAGISPYTQYF	TGTGCCAGCAGTGAAGCTGCCGGGATCTCACCGTATACCCAGTACTTC
13	TRBJ2-1	NA	NA	TRBV30	CAWSEGLYNEQFF	TGTGCCTGGAGTGAGGGACTTTACAATGAGCAGTTCTTC
15	TRBJ2-5	NA	TRBD1	TRBV28	CASSLIMGQKETQYF	TGTGCCAGCAGTTTAATTATGGGACAGAAAGAGACCCAGTACTTC
15	TRBJ1-2	NA	NA	TRBV6-4	CASSDGLGVPYGYTF	TGTGCCAGCAGTGACGGGCTCGGAGTGCCTTATGGCTACACCTTC
16	TRBJ2-1	NA	TRBD2	TRBV27	CASSLSGGRVRDEQFF	TGTGCCAGCAGTTTATCGGGCGGGAGGGTTAGAGATGAGCAGTTCTTC
17	TRBJ2-7	NA	TRBD2	TRBV7-9	CASSWGELAGDPYEQYF	TGTGCCAGCAGCTGGGGGGAACTAGCGGGAGATCCCTACGAGCAGTACTTC
15	TRBJ2-3	NA	TRBD2	TRBV7-3	CASSMTSGVEDTQYF	TGTGCCAGCAGCATGACTAGCGGGGTCGAGGATACGCAGTATTTT
13	TRBJ2-7	NA	TRBD2	TRBV12-3/TRBV12-4	CATGLAGFYEQYF	TGTGCCACCGGACTAGCGGGATTCTACGAGCAGTACTTC
13	TRBJ2-7	NA	NA	TRBV3-1	CASSQGPGDEQYF	TGTGCCAGCAGCCAAGGTCCAGGGGACGAGCAGTACTTC
15	TRBJ2-5	few	NA	TRBV7-2	CASSLLTGNQETQYF	TGTGCCAGCAGCCTTCTAACCGGTAACCAAGAGACCCAGTACTTC
13	TRBJ2-7	NA	TRBD1	TRBV30	CAWTTGGPYEQYF	TGTGCCTGGACGACAGGGGGTCCCTACGAGCAGTACTTC
16	TRBJ2-7	NA	NA	TRBV9	CASSVPRSGGMDEQYF	TGTGCCAGCAGCGTACCCCGGTCCGGGGGTATGGACGAGCAGTACTTC
14	TRBJ2-2	NA	NA	TRBV9	CASSVVATTGELFF	TGTGCCAGCAGCGTAGTAGCCACCACCGGGGAGCTGTTTTTT
15	TRBJ2-7	once	NA	TRBV2	CASSEVMGPNYEQYF	TGTGCCAGCAGTGAGGTCATGGGACCAAACTACGAGCAGTACTTC
16	TRBJ1-5	NA	NA	TRBV5-1	CASSPGESLGNQPQHF	TGCGCCAGCAGCCCTGGGGAGTCATTGGGCAATCAGCCCCAGCATTTT
14	TRBJ2-3	once	NA	TRBV2	CASKEVPYTDTQYF	TGTGCCAGCAAGGAGGTCCCTTACACAGATACGCAGTATTTT
14	TRBJ2-2	once	NA	TRBV28	CASRTHRATGELFF	TGTGCCAGCAGAACTCACAGGGCCACCGGGGAGCTGTTTTTT
13	TRBJ2-2	NA	NA	TRBV27	CASSFLSPGELFF	TGTGCCAGCAGTTTCCTGAGTCCCGGGGAGCTGTTTTTT
16	TRBJ2-3	once	NA	TRBV12-3/TRBV12-4	CASTPGLAGGADTQYF	TGTGCCAGCACCCCGGGGTTAGCCGGCGGGGCAGATACGCAGTATTTT
16	TRBJ2-1	NA	NA	TRBV18	CASSPSRGADYNEQFF	TGTGCCAGCTCACCATCTCGCGGCGCGGATTACAATGAGCAGTTCTTC
17	TRBJ2-1	NA	TRBD2	TRBV3-1	CASSQRAGTRRDNEQFF	TGTGCCAGCAGCCAAAGGGCCGGGACTAGGAGGGACAATGAGCAGTTCTTC
14	TRBJ2-7	NA	NA	TRBV7-9	CASSFWGPQDEQYF	TGTGCCAGCAGCTTCTGGGGCCCACAAGACGAGCAGTACTTC
15	TRBJ1-2	NA	NA	TRBV27	CASSLGRGSHYGYTF	TGTGCCAGCAGCCTCGGGAGGGGGTCCCACTATGGCTACACCTTC
13	TRBJ1-4	few	NA	TRBV7-2	CASSLALGEKLFF	TGTGCCAGCAGCTTAGCGCTCGGTGAAAAACTGTTTTTT
13	TRBJ2-2	NA	NA	TRBV2	CASKGRNTGELFF	TGTGCCAGCAAAGGGCGGAACACCGGGGAGCTGTTTTTT
17	TRBJ1-2	NA	TRBD1	TRBV9	CASSVDRELGQGNGYTF	TGTGCCAGCAGCGTAGATAGAGAGTTAGGACAGGGCAATGGCTACACCTTC
15	TRBJ2-1	NA	TRBD2	TRBV7-9	CASSSASGNPNEQFF	TGTGCCAGCAGCTCCGCTAGCGGGAATCCCAATGAGCAGTTCTTC
18	TRBJ2-1	NA	TRBD2	TRBV7-3	CASSLGLAGGRLTVEQFF	TGTGCCAGCAGCCTCGGACTAGCGGGAGGCCGACTGACCGTTGAGCAGTTCTTC
13	TRBJ2-3	NA	NA	TRBV3-1	CAIRDFRTDTQYF	TGTGCCATACGGGACTTTCGCACAGATACGCAGTATTTT
18	TRBJ2-6	once	NA	TRBV20-1	CSARDRFGGGPGANVLTF	TGCAGTGCTAGAGATCGGTTTGGAGGGGGCCCTGGGGCCAACGTCCTGACTTTC
13	TRBJ2-7	few	NA	TRBV7-3	CASSQGLVYEQYF	TGTGCCAGCAGCCAGGGACTTGTTTACGAGCAGTACTTC
10	TRBJ1-1	once	NA	TRBV25-1	CATKGAEAFF	TGTGCCACCAAGGGCGCTGAAGCTTTCTTT
12	TRBJ2-1	NA	NA	TRBV15	CATSRDVNEQFF	TGTGCCACCAGCAGAGACGTAAATGAGCAGTTCTTC
12	TRBJ1-6	NA	NA	TRBV3-1	CASKGRESPLHF	TGTGCCAGCAAAGGCAGGGAGTCACCCCTCCACTTT
14	TRBJ2-7	NA	NA	TRBV27	CASSTYRPSYEQYF	TGTGCCAGCAGTACCTACAGGCCTTCCTACGAGCAGTACTTC
16	TRBJ1-1	NA	NA	TRBV29-1	CSVEWGSFLGNTEAFF	TGCAGCGTTGAGTGGGGGTCCTTCCTGGGGAACACTGAAGCTTTCTTT
12	TRBJ2-7	NA	NA	TRBV9	CASSANSYEQYF	TGTGCCAGCAGCGCGAACTCCTACGAGCAGTACTTC
19	TRBJ2-1	NA	TRBD2	TRBV20-1	CSARPLDPQAWRGDNEQFF	TGCAGTGCTAGGCCCCTCGACCCACAGGCGTGGCGGGGGGACAATGAGCAGTTCTTC